The next 30 T cell receptor beta chains were all read from a single sample in a study of OX40 agonist ivuxolimab in advanced cancers. The data were produced by immunoSEQ multiplex PCR, yet TCRdb's version contains in-frame clones alone and is incomplete. The sample has 66,000 or so clones; about 85% are singletons. This specimen consisted of CD4+ or CD8+ T cells sorted from blood, obtained in a trial of the OX40 agonist ivuxolimab. These receptors were obtained from an adult with an advanced solid tumor such as melanoma, head and neck, liver or kidney cancer.

The chain joins TRBV20-1 to TRBJ1-2; D call uncertain. V shed 5 bases and J shed 4 bases, with 5 bases lying between them. CDR3 length: 10 residues. Germline CDR1 DFQATT, CDR2 SNEGSKA (reference sequence). Here the CDR3 DNA reads TGCAGTGCTGTGGGCTATGGCTACACCTTC. Its protein is CSAVGYGYTF.

The CDR3, as DNA: TGCGCCAGCAGCGTGCAGGGGGGGAATAGCAATCAGCCCCAGCATTTT. Its translation: CASSVQGGNSNQPQHF. The J gene is TRBJ1-5, the V gene TRBV4-1; 7 positions agree with TRBD1. V lost 5 bases, J lost 0 bases, and 7 bases stayed unmatched. CDR1 is MGHRA and CDR2 is YSYEKL in the germline V gene. The CDR3 spans 16 residues.

The chain uses TRBV28 and TRBJ1-5, with D uncertain. There are 12 residues in the CDR3. The germline V gene has CDR1 MDHEN and CDR2 SYDVKM. V was trimmed by 6 bases and J by 4 bases, leaving 7 bases between them. The CDR3 DNA reads as TGTGCCAGCAGAATACTTAATCAGCCCCAGCATTTT. Its protein product is CASRILNQPQHF.

This CDR3 reads CAWGRDSPEQYF. The CDR3 DNA follows: TGTGCCTGGGGCCGGGACAGCCCCGAGCAGTACTTC. V is TRBV30 and J is TRBJ2-7; TRBD1 agrees at 7 bases. This CDR3 has 12 residues. The J segment lost 6 bases and the V segment lost 5 bases, leaving 7 bases of the junction unmatched. Per germline, CDR1 GTSNPN and CDR2 SVGIG (reference sequence).

The chain has TRBV19 and TRBJ1-5, with D unclear. Germline V gene lookup returns CDR1 LNHDA and CDR2 SQIVND (reference sequence). The germline V and J ends were trimmed by 4 bases and 1 base, with 5 bases remaining between them. This CDR3 has 13 amino acids. CDR3 region: CASSSGSNQPQHF. The CDR3 nucleotides read TGTGCCAGTAGTAGCGGGAGCAATCAGCCCCAGCATTTT.

This clone was picked up a small number of times. The chain couples TRBV30 to TRBJ1-1; D unclear. V was trimmed by 0 bases and J by 9 bases, leaving 11 bases between them. The CDR3 is 12 amino acids. Germline values: CDR1 GTSNPN, CDR2 SVGIG (reference sequence). CDR3 loop: CAWSVLRPKAFF. The CDR3 nucleotides are TGTGCCTGGAGTGTACTACGTCCGAAAGCTTTCTTT.

The V call is TRBV7-9, the J call TRBJ1-6; tentative D call: TRBD1 (5 bases). The CDR3 runs to 14 residues. Germline V gene sequence: CDR1 SEHNR, CDR2 FQNEAQ (reference sequence). Trimming cost V 5 bases and J 5 bases, with 10 bases left between them. CDR3 bases: TGTGCCAGCAGCCCGGGACCGAATAATTCACCCCTCCACTTT. Translating it yields CASSPGPNNSPLHF.

This chain connects TRBV11-2 to TRBJ2-5; 9 bases are shared with TRBD1. Trimming removed 5 bases from V and 3 bases from J; junction bases left unmatched: 10. CDR1 is SGHAT, CDR2 FQNNGV, per germline. The CDR3 consists of 16 residues. The CDR3 DNA is TGTGCCAGCAGCCGAGACGACAGGGGGGGAAAAGAGACCCAGTACTTC. It specifies CASSRDDRGGKETQYF.

The chain joins TRBV11-2 to TRBJ2-5; 10 bases agree with TRBD2. The CDR3 extends over 13 amino acids. V was pared by 8 bases and J by 5 bases, with 5 bases of the junction left unmatched. From germline, CDR1 is SGHAT and CDR2 FQNNGV. The CDR3 bases are TGTGCCAGCGGGACTAGCGTGGGGGAGACCCAGTACTTC. It codes for CASGTSVGETQYF. Supplemented by reference TRBV11-2 and TRBJ2-5, the full variable domain reads EAGVAQSPRYKIIEKRQSVAFWCNPISGHATLYWYQQILGQGPKLLIQFQNNGVVDDSQLPKDRFSAERLKGVDSTLKIQPAKLEDSAVYLCASGTSVGETQYFGPGTRLLVL.

This chain links TRBV30 with TRBJ1-5; TRBD1 aligns across 8 bases. The CDR3 spans 15 residues. J gave up 7 bases and V 1 base, and 9 bases lay outside the gene matches. Per the germline V gene, CDR1 is GTSNPN and CDR2 is SVGIG (reference sequence). The CDR3 loop reads CAWSARQGLKQPQHF. In DNA, the CDR3 is TGTGCCTGGAGTGCCCGACAGGGGCTAAAACAGCCCCAGCATTTT.

The chain couples TRBV28 to TRBJ2-7; 8 bases match TRBD2. The CDR3 length is 15 residues. The V and J ends lost 5 bases and 3 bases, in that order; junction bases with no gene match: 9. Germline V CDR1 and CDR2: MDHEN, SYDVKM. DNA of the CDR3: TGTGCCAGCAGTCAGAGCGGGAGAAATAACTACGAGCAGTACTTC. This sequence encodes CASSQSGRNNYEQYF.

V and J are TRBV15 and TRBJ2-7, with TRBD2 matching 7 bases. The CDR3 extends over 17 amino acids. Germline V CDR1 and CDR2: LNHNV, YYDKDF (reference sequence). The trim removed 1 base at V and 2 bases at J, leaving 11 bases unmatched. The CDR3 spells CATSRGELAEIPYEQYF. The CDR3 DNA follows: TGTGCCACCAGCAGAGGGGAGCTAGCGGAGATCCCCTACGAGCAGTACTTC.

This sequence joins TRBV2 and TRBJ2-3; 10 positions match TRBD1. J gave up 5 bases and V 0 bases, and 8 bases lay outside the gene matches. The CDR3 covers 17 residues. Germline V gene sequence: CDR1 SNHLY, CDR2 FYNNEI. The CDR3 protein is CASSEATGGRTGDTQYF. Here the CDR3 DNA reads TGTGCCAGCAGTGAAGCGACAGGGGGCCGCACGGGAGATACGCAGTATTTT.

This chain uses TRBV5-1 with TRBJ1-1; a weak D match, TRBD1 (5 bases). The germline gives CDR1 SGHRS, CDR2 YFSETQ. The length of the CDR3 is 17 residues. V lost 4 bases and J 4 bases, leaving 23 bases between the germline ends. The CDR3: CASSPSHPGYGGTEAFF. CDR3 in DNA: TGCGCCAGCAGCCCCTCTCACCCAGGGTACGGGGGCACTGAAGCTTTCTTT.

The rearrangement joins TRBV6-5 to TRBJ1-3; 9 bases align to TRBD1. V shed 1 base and J 2 bases; nucleotides not matched to a gene: 0. Looked up from germline, CDR1 is MNHEY and CDR2 is SVGAGI. The CDR3 length is 15 residues. The CDR3 coding sequence is TGTGCCAGCAGTTACTGGACAGGGGCTGGAAACACCATATATTTT. This sequence encodes CASSYWTGAGNTIYF.

The V and J genes are TRBV6-5 and TRBJ2-1, with D possibly TRBD1 on 5 matching bases. The V end lost 6 bases, the J end lost 1 base, and 10 bases lay between the germline ends. The CDR3 is made up of 14 amino acids. Germline V CDR1 and CDR2: MNHEY, SVGAGI. CDR3 bases: TGTGCCAGCAGGCAAGACAGTTCCTACAATGAGCAGTTCTTC. It translates to CASRQDSSYNEQFF.

CDR3 coding DNA: TGTGCCAGCAGCGCAGCTGGGACGGGAAATGGGCCCTACGAGCAGTACTTC. It translates to CASSAAGTGNGPYEQYF. V is TRBV9 and J is TRBJ2-7; the D gene could be TRBD1 or TRBD2 (5 bases each). Germline values: CDR1 SGDLS, CDR2 YYNGEE. V lost 3 bases to trimming and J lost 2 bases, with 21 bases between them. This CDR3 has 17 residues.

The V call is TRBV11-2, the J call TRBJ2-3, with a weak D call TRBD2 (6 bases). V lost 5 bases and J lost 0, with 12 bases in between. The CDR3 consists of 15 residues. CDR1 is SGHAT and CDR2 is FQNNGV in the germline V gene. The CDR3 loop reads CASSPGLRSTDTQYF. The CDR3 DNA sequence: TGTGCCAGCAGCCCGGGACTGCGGAGCACAGATACGCAGTATTTT.

Concerning this clone: Compared with germline, one end of the junction differs, possibly owing to a read error. This chain connects TRBV7-6 to TRBJ2-7, with 9 nucleotides matching TRBD1. Germline V CDR1 and CDR2: SGHVS, FNYEAQ. CDR3 length equals 15 residues. CDR3 DNA: TGTGCCGGCAGTCTTACCGGGACAGGGTCCTACGAGCAGTACTTC. This sequence encodes CAGSLTGTGSYEQYF. Full variable domain (remainder filled in from reference TRBV7-6 and TRBJ2-7): GAGVSQSPRYKVTKRGQDVALRCDPISGHVSLYWYRQALGQGPEFLTYFNYEAQQDKSGLPNDRFSAERPEGSISTLTIQRTEQRDSAMYRCAGSLTGTGSYEQYFGPGTRLTVT.

In DNA form, the CDR3 reads TGTGCCAGTAGTGAGCGGTACACTGAAGCTTTCTTT. The encoded protein is CASSERYTEAFF. The genes are TRBV19 and TRBJ1-1; D unclear. The CDR3 loop spans 12 amino acids. The V and J ends lost 5 bases and 3 bases respectively, with 7 bases between them. Per the germline V gene, CDR1 is LNHDA and CDR2 is SQIVND (reference sequence).

This clone was recorded only once. The chain links TRBV6-5 to TRBJ1-1, with 11 bases matching TRBD1. CDR3 length: 15 residues. Unmatched junction bases numbered 7, after V lost 5 bases and J lost 5 bases. Germline V gene lookup returns CDR1 MNHEY and CDR2 SVGAGI. The CDR3 bases are TGTGCCAGCAGTCGCCAGGACAGGGGGCGGACTGAAGCTTTCTTT. Translation: CASSRQDRGRTEAFF.

Only one count was recorded for this clone. V is TRBV2 and J is TRBJ2-7, with a weak D call TRBD2 (7 bases). Germline CDR1 is SNHLY and CDR2 is FYNNEI. The CDR3 consists of 14 residues. The V end lost 4 bases, the J end lost 3 bases, and 13 bases lay between the germline ends. In DNA form, the CDR3 reads TGTGCCAGCAGTGGTGGGGGGGCGAGCTACGAGCAGTACTTC. Amino acids: CASSGGGASYEQYF.

V usage is TRBV5-1 and J usage is TRBJ1-2; the D is unclear. Trimming cost V 1 base and J 8 bases, with 21 bases left between them. The CDR3 is made up of 16 amino acids. Per the germline V gene, CDR1 is SGHRS and CDR2 is YFSETQ. The CDR3 spells CASSLSGSGIGGGYTF. The CDR3 DNA is TGCGCCAGCAGCTTGAGCGGCTCGGGGATCGGCGGAGGCTACACCTTC.

The chain is built from TRBV11-2 and TRBJ2-1; a weak D match, TRBD2 (5 bases). Germline loops: CDR1 SGHAT, CDR2 FQNNGV. The CDR3 sequence is 16 residues long. With 1 base removed from V and 0 bases from J, the gap between germline ends came to 10 bases. For the CDR3, the DNA is TGTGCCAGCAGCTTAGGCGGCGCGGGCTCCTACAATGAGCAGTTCTTC. Residues: CASSLGGAGSYNEQFF.

The table lists this clone with a few counts. The rearrangement joins TRBV7-9 to TRBJ2-7; D is undetermined. This CDR3 is built from 11 residues. CDR1 SEHNR and CDR2 FQNEAQ come from the germline V gene (reference sequence). V lost 5 bases and J 5 bases, leaving 7 bases between the germline ends. The CDR3, as DNA: TGTGCCAGCAGCCTTCGGGACGAGCAGTACTTC. This encodes CASSLRDEQYF.

J is TRBJ1-5 and V is TRBV19; 10 nucleotides match TRBD1. In germline, CDR1 is LNHDA, CDR2 SQIVND (reference sequence). V shed 3 bases, J shed 3 bases, and the junction held 5 bases outside the gene matches. This CDR3 is 16 amino acids long. The CDR3 DNA is TGTGCCAGTAGTATCATTGGGACAGGGGCCAATCAGCCCCAGCATTTT. Translating it yields CASSIIGTGANQPQHF.

This clone came up once. The V and J genes are TRBV5-1 and TRBJ1-4; D is unresolved. Trimming removed 5 bases at V and 8 bases at J, with 19 bases between. The CDR3 contains 15 residues. Looked up from germline, CDR1 is SGHRS and CDR2 is YFSETQ. The CDR3 nucleotides are TGCGCCAGCAGGGAGCCGGGCTCGGGAGGGGAAAAACTGTTTTTT. Its protein is CASREPGSGGEKLFF.

This chain uses TRBV16 with TRBJ2-2; D is unclear. V lost 0 bases, J lost 6 bases, and 5 bases lay in between. Looked up from germline, CDR1 is KGHSY and CDR2 is FQNENV. CDR3 length equals 13 residues. The CDR3 DNA sequence: TGTGCCAGCAGCCAATCGACCGCCGGGGAGCTGTTTTTT. This encodes CASSQSTAGELFF.

This clone was seen a single time. The chain joins TRBV18 to TRBJ2-7; 8 nucleotides align to TRBD1. Germline loops: CDR1 KGHSH, CDR2 LQKENI. CDR3 size: 16 residues. The trim removed 4 bases at V and 2 bases at J, leaving 10 bases unmatched. The CDR3 DNA follows: TGTGCCAGCTCACGCTCGACAGGGGCTAGACCCTACGAGCAGTACTTC. Translating it yields CASSRSTGARPYEQYF.

This clone has more than one count but fewer than ten. The rearrangement joins TRBV7-3 to TRBJ2-7; a possible D gene is TRBD1 (5 bases). Trimming removed 1 base from V and 4 bases from J, with 20 bases in between. The CDR3 has 17 amino acids. Germline CDR1 reads SGHTA; CDR2 reads FQGTGA. This chain's CDR3 is CASSLISLGQPFYEQYF. The CDR3 coding sequence is TGTGCCAGCAGCTTAATCTCGTTGGGGCAGCCGTTTTACGAGCAGTACTTC.